The 19 T cell receptor beta chains below come from one sample, sequenced in a study of shared clonotypes between healthy human individuals. Profiled with immunoSEQ multiplex PCR; TCRdb holds only in-frame clones, not every one. The data contain about 2.1 million clones, 90% to 95% of them singletons. Naive CD8 cells were CD45RO-negative, positively selected for CCR7, excluding terminally differentiated effector memory CD45RA+ cells. Source material: naive CD8+ T cells from PBMCs. The receptors derive from a man younger than 35 in good health. Some clones in this sample may be carry-over from other donors' samples.

The rearrangement joins TRBV5-4 to TRBJ1-4, with 12 bases aligning to TRBD1. Per germline, CDR1 SGHNT and CDR2 YYREEE (reference sequence). This CDR3 is built from 16 residues. V lost 4 bases to trimming and J lost 6 bases; unmatched junction nucleotides: 7. CDR3 amino acids: CASSAGTGGIYEKLFF. The CDR3 coding sequence is TGTGCCAGCAGCGCCGGGACAGGGGGCATTTATGAAAAACTGTTTTTT.

The chain joins TRBV14 to TRBJ2-3; 7 nucleotides line up with TRBD2. Losses at the gene ends were 1 base for V and 5 bases for J; bases not matched to a gene: 3. This CDR3 has 14 residues. From germline, CDR1 is SGHDN and CDR2 FVKESK. The CDR3 DNA sequence: TGTGCCAGCAGCCAAGTATGGGAGGGAGATACGCAGTATTTT. Translating gives CASSQVWEGDTQYF.

The V and J genes are TRBV7-2 and TRBJ2-3, with D tentatively TRBD2 (5 bases). CDR1 and CDR2 (germline): SGHTA, FQGNSA. CDR3 size: 19 residues. V was shortened by 0 bases and J by 4 bases, with 23 bases between the two germline ends. CDR3 residues: CASSLASNALHSGADTQYF. CDR3 coding DNA: TGTGCCAGCAGCTTAGCGAGTAACGCCCTCCATTCCGGGGCAGATACGCAGTATTTT.

The chain is built from TRBV21-1 and TRBJ2-1; the D call in the table, TRBD1, was not verified against the DNA. TRBV21-1 represents a pseudogene. This CDR3 spans 20 amino acids. CDR3 sequence: CASSNRQGPTPHRPNNEQFF. Here the CDR3 DNA reads TGTGCCAGCAGCAACCGACAGGGCCCAACACCCCACCGTCCCAACAATGAGCAGTTCTTC.

J is TRBJ1-1 and V is TRBV28; 8 bases line up with TRBD1. Germline lookup yields CDR1 MDHEN and CDR2 SYDVKM. V lost 5 bases and J lost 2; bases outside the gene matches: 7. The length of the CDR3 is 15 residues. This CDR3 is CASSHDRGINTEAFF. CDR3 DNA sequence: TGTGCCAGCAGTCACGACAGGGGTATCAACACTGAAGCTTTCTTT.

V is TRBV9 and J is TRBJ2-2; no reliable D call. The ends were cut back, 1 base at V and 0 bases at J, with 13 bases in the middle. CDR1 is SGDLS and CDR2 is YYNGEE in the germline V gene. There are 17 residues in the CDR3. The CDR3 protein is CASSVSSRLTNTGELFF. The DNA for the CDR3 is TGTGCCAGCAGCGTATCCTCAAGACTGACGAACACCGGGGAGCTGTTTTTT.

V and J are TRBV15 and TRBJ2-3, with D perhaps TRBD2 (5 bases). The germline V gene has CDR1 LNHNV and CDR2 YYDKDF (reference sequence). The CDR3 sequence is 16 residues long. Trimming stripped 5 bases from V and 1 base from J, with 16 bases between. The CDR3 coding sequence is TGTGCCACCAGCTTAGAACTAGAGGTCGGCACAGATACGCAGTATTTT. Translation: CATSLELEVGTDTQYF.

The chain employs TRBV28 and TRBJ2-4; D not resolved. CDR1 is MDHEN and CDR2 is SYDVKM in the germline V gene. The CDR3 has 13 residues. Trimming stripped 5 bases from V and 1 base from J, with 6 bases between. The CDR3, as DNA: TGTGCCAGCAGTCCTCAGGCCAAAAACATTCAGTACTTC. Translating gives CASSPQAKNIQYF.

This sequence joins TRBV9 and TRBJ1-1; D is unresolved. This CDR3 contains 16 residues. Trimming took 3 bases from V and 3 from J, leaving 18 bases between them. Germline CDR1 reads SGDLS; CDR2 reads YYNGEE. Here the CDR3 DNA reads TGTGCCAGCAGCGGACTAAATTCTCAGAGGGACACTGAAGCTTTCTTT. Translation gives CASSGLNSQRDTEAFF.

This clone came up once. This chain uses TRBV2 with TRBJ2-7; 8 positions match TRBD2. Germline V lookup: CDR1 SNHLY, CDR2 FYNNEI. J was trimmed by 7 bases and V by 4 bases; bases with no gene match: 9. The CDR3 totals 14 residues. CDR3 DNA: TGTGCCAGCAGTGTCGGAGCGGGAGTGGGTGAGCAGTACTTC. This codes for CASSVGAGVGEQYF. The full variable domain, rest sourced from reference TRBV2 and TRBJ2-7, is EPEVTQTPSHQVTQMGQEVILRCVPISNHLYFYWYRQILGQKVEFLVSFYNNEISEKSEIFDDQFSVERPDGSNFTLKIRSTKLEDSAMYFCASSVGAGVGEQYFGPGTRLTVT.

The genes are TRBV29-1 and TRBJ1-1; the D gene is possibly TRBD1 (5 bases). The length of the CDR3 is 15 residues. V dropped 6 bases and J dropped 4 bases, with 21 bases sitting between them. CDR1 SQVTM and CDR2 ANQGSEA come from the germline V gene. The CDR3 DNA sequence: TGCAGCGTCCCCTGGGGGGGTCTTGATATCACTGAAGCTTTCTTT. This codes for CSVPWGGLDITEAFF.

CDR3 residues: CATSRDRGVYGYTF. The CDR3 coding sequence is TGTGCCACCAGCAGAGATCGGGGGGTCTATGGCTACACCTTC. The chain couples TRBV15 to TRBJ1-2, with D possibly matching TRBD1 (5 bases). The CDR3 consists of 14 residues. Germline V gives CDR1 LNHNV, CDR2 YYDKDF (reference sequence). Trimming removed 0 bases at V and 4 bases at J, with 9 bases between. Full variable domain (missing parts from reference TRBV15 and TRBJ1-2): DAMVIQNPRYQVTQFGKPVTLSCSQTLNHNVMYWYQQKSSQAPKLLFHYYDKDFNNEADTPDNFQSRRPNTSFCFLDIRSPGLGDTAMYLCATSRDRGVYGYTFGSGTRLTVV.

The CDR3: CASSFLTSGRVQETQYF. CDR3 bases: TGTGCCAGCAGTTTCCTTACTAGCGGGAGGGTCCAAGAGACCCAGTACTTC. V gene TRBV27 combines with J gene TRBJ2-5; 13 positions agree with TRBD2. V shed 3 bases, J shed 1 base, and the junction held 5 bases outside the gene matches. Germline V gene data show CDR1 as MNHEY and CDR2 as SMNVEV (reference sequence). The CDR3 runs 17 residues.

The CDR3 DNA sequence: TGTGCCAGCAGCCGAACTCAGGGCTCGGGCTACAATGAGCAGTTCTTC. As protein: CASSRTQGSGYNEQFF. This rearrangement joins TRBV7-9 to TRBJ2-1; tentative D call: TRBD1 (5 bases). The CDR3 covers 16 residues. The V gene lost 5 bases and the J gene lost 3 bases, with 17 bases spanning the gap. CDR1 SEHNR and CDR2 FQNEAQ come from the germline V gene (reference sequence).

This chain connects TRBV7-9 to TRBJ1-5; D is perhaps TRBD1 (6 bases). Germline V gene lookup returns CDR1 SEHNR and CDR2 FQNEAQ (reference sequence). Trimming removed 5 bases at V and 4 bases at J, with 15 bases between. CDR3 length: 15 residues. CDR3 DNA sequence: TGTGCCAGCAGCACAAGCGGGACACCAAATCAGCCCCAGCATTTT. Amino acid sequence: CASSTSGTPNQPQHF.

V is TRBV29-1 and J is TRBJ2-3, with TRBD1 matching over 7 bases. Germline V gene sequence: CDR1 SQVTM, CDR2 ANQGSEA. There are 14 residues in the CDR3. V was clipped by 8 bases and J by 6 bases; unmatched bases: 14. CDR3 protein: CSSQGRSSGDTQYF. CDR3 sequence (DNA): TGCAGCTCACAGGGGCGGTCGTCTGGCGATACGCAGTATTTT.

This rearrangement joins TRBV5-8 to TRBJ1-5; tentatively, D is TRBD1 (6 bases). The CDR3 has 17 amino acids. V shed 2 bases and J shed 0 bases, with 15 bases lying between them. Germline CDR1 SGHTS, CDR2 YDEGEE. This CDR3 is CASSFEGGLYSNQPQHF. The DNA for the CDR3 is TGTGCCAGCAGCTTTGAGGGGGGCCTTTATAGCAATCAGCCCCAGCATTTT.

The chain combines TRBV14 with TRBJ1-2; D unresolved. V lost 6 bases to trimming and J lost 9 bases, with 20 bases between them. Germline V gene data show CDR1 as SGHDN and CDR2 as FVKESK. The CDR3 is 14 amino acids. The CDR3, as DNA: TGTGCCAGCAGTCAACAACCGACCGACATACGCTACACCTTC. Its protein product is CASSQQPTDIRYTF.

The CDR3 nucleotides read TGCGCCAGCAGCCCCCGGGACTCCTACGAGCAGTACTTC. Translation gives CASSPRDSYEQYF. The chain employs TRBV5-1 and TRBJ2-7; tentatively, D is TRBD2 (5 bases). Germline V gene data show CDR1 as SGHRS and CDR2 as YFSETQ. CDR3 length equals 13 residues. Trimming stripped 4 bases from V and 0 bases from J, with 8 bases between.